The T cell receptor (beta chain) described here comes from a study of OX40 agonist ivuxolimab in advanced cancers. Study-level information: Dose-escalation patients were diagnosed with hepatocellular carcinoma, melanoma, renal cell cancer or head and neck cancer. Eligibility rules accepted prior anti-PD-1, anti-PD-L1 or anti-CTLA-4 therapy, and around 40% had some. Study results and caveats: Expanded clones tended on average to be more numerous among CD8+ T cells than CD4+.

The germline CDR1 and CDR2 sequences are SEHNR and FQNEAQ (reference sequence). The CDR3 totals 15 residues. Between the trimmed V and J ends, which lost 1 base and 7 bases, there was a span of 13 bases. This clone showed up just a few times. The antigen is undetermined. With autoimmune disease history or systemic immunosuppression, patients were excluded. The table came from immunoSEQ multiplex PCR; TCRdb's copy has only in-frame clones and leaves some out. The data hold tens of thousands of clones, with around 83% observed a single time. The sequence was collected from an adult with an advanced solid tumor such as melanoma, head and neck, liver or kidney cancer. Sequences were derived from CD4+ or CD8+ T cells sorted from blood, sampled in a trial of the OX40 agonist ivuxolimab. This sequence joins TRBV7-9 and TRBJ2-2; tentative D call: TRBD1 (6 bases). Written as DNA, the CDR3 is TGTGCCAGCAGCTTAGAAGGGGGAATCGGCGGGGAGCTGTTTTTT. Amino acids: CASSLEGGIGGELFF. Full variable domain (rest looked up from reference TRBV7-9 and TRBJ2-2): DTGVSQNPRHKITKRGQNVTFRCDPISEHNRLYWYRQTLGQGPEFLTYFQNEAQLEKSRLLSDRFSAERPKGSFSTLEIQRTEQGDSAMYLCASSLEGGIGGELFFGEGSRLTVL.